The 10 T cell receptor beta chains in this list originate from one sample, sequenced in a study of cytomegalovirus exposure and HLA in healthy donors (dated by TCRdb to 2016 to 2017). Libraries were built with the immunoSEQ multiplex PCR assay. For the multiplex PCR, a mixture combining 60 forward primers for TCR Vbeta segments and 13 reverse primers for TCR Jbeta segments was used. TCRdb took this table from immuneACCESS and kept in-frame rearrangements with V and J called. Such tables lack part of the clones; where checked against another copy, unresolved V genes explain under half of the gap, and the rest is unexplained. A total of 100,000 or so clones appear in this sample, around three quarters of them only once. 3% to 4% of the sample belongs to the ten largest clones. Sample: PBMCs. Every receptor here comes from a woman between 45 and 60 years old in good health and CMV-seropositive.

CDR3 nucleotide sequence: TGTGCCAGCAGCCAAGGTCATGGGGGGCTAGCGGGGCCGAGAGGCGAGCAGTACTTC. This translates into CASSQGHGGLAGPRGEQYF. This chain uses TRBV4-2 with TRBJ2-7; 9 nucleotides match TRBD2. Germline lookup yields CDR1 LGHNA and CDR2 YNFKEQ. The length of the CDR3 is 19 residues. Germline trimming cut 1 base from V and 6 bases from J; bases unmatched to any gene: 19.

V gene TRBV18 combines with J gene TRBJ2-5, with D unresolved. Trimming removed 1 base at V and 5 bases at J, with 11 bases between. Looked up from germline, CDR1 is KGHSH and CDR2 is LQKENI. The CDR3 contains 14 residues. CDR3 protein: CASSPQASVETQYF. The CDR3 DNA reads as TGTGCCAGCTCACCACAAGCGTCGGTGGAGACCCAGTACTTC.

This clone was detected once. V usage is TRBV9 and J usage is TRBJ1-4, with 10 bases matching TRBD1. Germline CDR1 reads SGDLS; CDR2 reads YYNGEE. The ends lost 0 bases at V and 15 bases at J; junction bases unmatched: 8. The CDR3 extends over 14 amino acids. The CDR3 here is CASSVGSAGTGVFF. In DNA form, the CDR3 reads TGTGCCAGCAGCGTAGGGTCTGCCGGGACAGGGGTGTTTTTT.

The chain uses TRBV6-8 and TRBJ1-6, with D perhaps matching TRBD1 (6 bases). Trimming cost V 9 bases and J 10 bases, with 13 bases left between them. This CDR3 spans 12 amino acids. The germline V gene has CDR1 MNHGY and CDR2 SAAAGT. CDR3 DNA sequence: TGTGCCAGTATGGACAGTAGCTCACCCCTCCACTTT. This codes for CASMDSSSPLHF.

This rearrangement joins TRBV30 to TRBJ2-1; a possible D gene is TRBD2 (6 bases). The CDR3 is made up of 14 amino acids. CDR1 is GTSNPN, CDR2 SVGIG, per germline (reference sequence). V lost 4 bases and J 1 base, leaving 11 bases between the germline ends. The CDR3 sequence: CAWKPSGSYNEQFF. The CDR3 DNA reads TGTGCCTGGAAACCAAGCGGGTCCTACAATGAGCAGTTCTTC.

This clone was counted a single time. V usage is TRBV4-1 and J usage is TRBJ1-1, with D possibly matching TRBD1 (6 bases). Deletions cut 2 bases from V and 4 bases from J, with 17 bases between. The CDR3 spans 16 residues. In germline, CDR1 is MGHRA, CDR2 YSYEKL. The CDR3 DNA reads TGCGCCAGCAGCCAACCGAGCGGGAGAGGGGGCACTGAAGCTTTCTTT. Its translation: CASSQPSGRGGTEAFF.

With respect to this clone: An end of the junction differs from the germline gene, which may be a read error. DNA for the CDR3: TGTGTCAGTAGTATCACAAGTATCTATGGCTACACCTTC. Protein sequence: CVSSITSIYGYTF. The J gene is TRBJ1-2, the V gene TRBV19; no clear D gene. The CDR3 has 13 amino acids. Germline V gene lookup returns CDR1 LNHDA and CDR2 SQIVND (reference sequence).

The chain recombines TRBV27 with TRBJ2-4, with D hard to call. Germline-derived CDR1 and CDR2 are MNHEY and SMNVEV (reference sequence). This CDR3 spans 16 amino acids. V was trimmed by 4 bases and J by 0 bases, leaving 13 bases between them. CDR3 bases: TGTGCCAGCAGTTCCGGCGGCCTATTAGCCAAAAACATTCAGTACTTC. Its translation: CASSSGGLLAKNIQYF.

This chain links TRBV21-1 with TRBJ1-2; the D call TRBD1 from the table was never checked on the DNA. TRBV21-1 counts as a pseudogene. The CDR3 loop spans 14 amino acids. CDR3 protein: CASSTFKTGQGDTF. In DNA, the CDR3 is TGTGCCAGCAGCACATTCAAAACCGGACAGGGGGACACCTTC.

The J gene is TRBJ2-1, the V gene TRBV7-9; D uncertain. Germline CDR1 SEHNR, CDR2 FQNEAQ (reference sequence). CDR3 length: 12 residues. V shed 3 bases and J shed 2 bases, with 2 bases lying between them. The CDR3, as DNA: TGTGCCAGCAGCTTTACCTACAATGAGCAGTTCTTC. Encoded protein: CASSFTYNEQFF.